This is a list of T cell receptor beta chains from one sample in a study of response to subunit inactivated influenza vaccine. TCRdb re-called the RT-PCR reads with MiXCR, one entry per CDR3 protein. The sample records more than 450,000 distinct CDR3 sequences, about 10% being singletons. These data also featured in a second study, about T cells expressing NK-cell markers.

The sequencing used PBMCs from blood, collected on the day of vaccination. Source of these receptors: a man in his fifties who received an inactivated influenza vaccine. The CDR3 runs from the conserved cysteine through the conserved F or W. D genes are given only for firm matches. Rows may omit the clone size; those that give it use once, few, many or a size class.

J gene: TRBJ2-2
V gene: TRBV5-1
clone size: few
D gene: .
CDR3 protein: CASSLAPDLTGELFF
CDR3 DNA: TGCGCCAGCAGCTTGGCCCCGGACCTTACCGGGGAGCTGTTTTTT

J gene: TRBJ2-5
V gene: TRBV4-2
clone size: many
D gene: .
CDR3 protein: CASSQPGETQYF
CDR3 DNA: TGTGCCAGCAGCCAACCCGGGGAGACCCAGTACTTC

J gene: TRBJ1-1
V gene: TRBV7-2
clone size: few
D gene: .
CDR3 protein: CASSLTWRPEAFF
CDR3 DNA: TGTGCCAGCAGCCTAACATGGCGCCCTGAAGCTTTCTTT

J gene: TRBJ1-5
V gene: TRBV3-1
clone size: once
D gene: .
CDR3 protein: CASSQDLRGGQPQHF
CDR3 DNA: TGTGCCAGCAGCCAAGATCTCAGGGGAGGTCAGCCCCAGCATTTT

J gene: TRBJ2-7
V gene: TRBV12-3/TRBV12-4
clone size: .
D gene: .
CDR3 protein: CASSFGLGEQYF
CDR3 DNA: TGTGCCAGCAGTTTCGGCCTGGGCGAGCAGTACTTC

J gene: TRBJ2-1
V gene: TRBV12-3/TRBV12-4
clone size: few
D gene: .
CDR3 protein: CASTPGRGPFYEQFF
CDR3 DNA: TGTGCCAGCACCCCCGGCAGGGGACCCTTTTATGAGCAGTTCTTC

J gene: TRBJ2-5
V gene: TRBV7-2
clone size: few
D gene: .
CDR3 protein: CASSKAGVREETQYF
CDR3 DNA: TGTGCCAGCAGCAAAGCCGGGGTACGGGAAGAGACCCAGTACTTC

J gene: TRBJ1-2
V gene: TRBV6-1
clone size: few
D gene: TRBD1
CDR3 protein: CASSRSQGGNGYTF
CDR3 DNA: TGTGCCAGCAGTCGTTCACAGGGGGGGAACGGCTACACCTTC

J gene: TRBJ2-7
V gene: TRBV27
clone size: .
D gene: TRBD2
CDR3 protein: CATPRLRGNDNGPYEQYF
CDR3 DNA: TGTGCCACCCCCCGCCTGCGGGGGAATGACAACGGCCCCTACGAGCAGTACTTC

J gene: TRBJ2-7
V gene: TRBV6-2/TRBV6-3
clone size: few
D gene: TRBD1
CDR3 protein: CASSREGTASYEQYF
CDR3 DNA: TGTGCCAGCAGTCGCGAGGGGACAGCGTCCTACGAGCAGTACTTC

J gene: TRBJ2-7
V gene: TRBV29-1
clone size: .
D gene: TRBD1
CDR3 protein: CSVGDRDFYEQYF
CDR3 DNA: TGCAGCGTGGGGGACAGGGATTTTTACGAGCAGTACTTC

J gene: TRBJ2-3
V gene: TRBV29-1
clone size: .
D gene: .
CDR3 protein: CSGGWGSTDTQYF
CDR3 DNA: TGCAGCGGGGGTTGGGGGAGCACAGATACGCAGTATTTT

J gene: TRBJ2-7
V gene: TRBV18
clone size: few
D gene: .
CDR3 protein: CASSPMGGPYEQYF
CDR3 DNA: TGTGCCAGCTCACCTATGGGGGGACCCTACGAGCAGTACTTC

J gene: TRBJ1-2
V gene: TRBV20-1
clone size: few
D gene: .
CDR3 protein: CSAREARDTGYTF
CDR3 DNA: TGCAGTGCTAGAGAGGCGAGGGACACTGGCTACACCTTC

J gene: TRBJ2-3
V gene: TRBV27
clone size: .
D gene: TRBD2
CDR3 protein: CASSFEREGTDTQYF
CDR3 DNA: TGTGCCAGCAGTTTCGAGCGGGAGGGCACAGATACGCAGTATTTT

J gene: TRBJ2-5
V gene: TRBV28
clone size: few
D gene: TRBD2
CDR3 protein: CASSLGGGAGEETQYF
CDR3 DNA: TGTGCCAGCAGCCTGGGCGGGGGGGCCGGAGAAGAGACCCAGTACTTC

J gene: TRBJ2-4
V gene: TRBV6-5
clone size: .
D gene: .
CDR3 protein: CASSYSTQGAKNIQYF
CDR3 DNA: TGTGCCAGCAGTTACTCGACTCAGGGAGCTAAAAACATTCAGTACTTC

J gene: TRBJ1-2
V gene: TRBV20-1
clone size: few
D gene: .
CDR3 protein: CSAREPASQTRGYTF
CDR3 DNA: TGCAGTGCTAGAGAACCGGCTTCCCAAACGCGGGGCTACACCTTC

J gene: TRBJ2-3
V gene: TRBV20-1
clone size: few
D gene: .
CDR3 protein: CSASSFPSTDTQYF
CDR3 DNA: TGCAGTGCTAGTTCATTCCCTAGCACAGATACGCAGTATTTT

J gene: TRBJ2-1
V gene: TRBV29-1
clone size: .
D gene: .
CDR3 protein: CSVDTGWPGEQFF
CDR3 DNA: TGCAGCGTTGATACGGGATGGCCCGGTGAGCAGTTCTTC

J gene: TRBJ1-5
V gene: TRBV11-1
clone size: .
D gene: TRBD1
CDR3 protein: CASSLAGRRGHGNQPQHF
CDR3 DNA: TGTGCCAGCAGCTTAGCGGGGCGCAGGGGGCATGGCAATCAGCCCCAGCATTTT

J gene: TRBJ2-7
V gene: TRBV20-1
clone size: few
D gene: .
CDR3 protein: CSARGSVRAYEQYF
CDR3 DNA: TGCAGTGCTAGAGGTTCCGTGAGAGCCTACGAGCAGTACTTC

J gene: TRBJ1-1
V gene: TRBV12-3/TRBV12-4
clone size: .
D gene: TRBD1
CDR3 protein: CASSFRQGFHAFF
CDR3 DNA: TGTGCCAGCAGTTTTCGACAGGGGTTTCATGCTTTCTTT

J gene: TRBJ1-5
V gene: TRBV5-1
clone size: .
D gene: .
CDR3 protein: CASSLSPRQPQHF
CDR3 DNA: TGCGCCAGCAGCTTATCCCCGCGGCAGCCCCAGCATTTT

J gene: TRBJ2-2
V gene: TRBV15
clone size: many
D gene: TRBD1
CDR3 protein: CATSRGQGLTGELFF
CDR3 DNA: TGTGCCACCAGCCGAGGACAGGGACTCACCGGGGAGCTGTTTTTT

J gene: TRBJ1-2
V gene: TRBV20-1
clone size: .
D gene: .
CDR3 protein: CSAVGYHGYTF
CDR3 DNA: TGCAGTGCGGTGGGATACCATGGCTACACCTTC

J gene: TRBJ2-7
V gene: TRBV28
clone size: .
D gene: .
CDR3 protein: CASTPFGAGLTYEQYF
CDR3 DNA: TGTGCCAGCACCCCATTTGGGGCAGGACTCACCTACGAGCAGTACTTC

J gene: TRBJ1-5
V gene: TRBV5-1
clone size: .
D gene: .
CDR3 protein: CASLNSRDSRRGNQPQHF
CDR3 DNA: TGCGCCAGCCTTAATAGCCGGGATTCTAGGAGGGGCAATCAGCCCCAGCATTTT

J gene: TRBJ2-7
V gene: TRBV19
clone size: .
D gene: .
CDR3 protein: CASSLRGGTSYEQYF
CDR3 DNA: TGTGCCAGTAGTCTTCGTGGGGGCACCTCCTACGAGCAGTACTTC

J gene: TRBJ2-5
V gene: TRBV20-1
clone size: .
D gene: TRBD2
CDR3 protein: CSASGGGPETQYF
CDR3 DNA: TGCAGTGCATCGGGAGGAGGCCCAGAGACCCAGTACTTC

J gene: TRBJ1-2
V gene: TRBV5-1
clone size: few
D gene: .
CDR3 protein: CASTANTGFPGYTF
CDR3 DNA: TGCGCCAGCACCGCCAACACAGGGTTTCCTGGCTACACCTTC

J gene: TRBJ2-1
V gene: TRBV14
clone size: many
D gene: TRBD2
CDR3 protein: CASSPTGGDEQFF
CDR3 DNA: TGTGCCAGCAGCCCGACCGGGGGGGATGAGCAGTTCTTC

J gene: TRBJ2-1
V gene: TRBV5-1
clone size: .
D gene: .
CDR3 protein: CASSFSQEPYNEQFF
CDR3 DNA: TGCGCCAGCAGCTTTAGCCAGGAGCCTTACAATGAGCAGTTCTTC

J gene: TRBJ2-1
V gene: TRBV6-2/TRBV6-3
clone size: .
D gene: .
CDR3 protein: CASRQLDEQFF
CDR3 DNA: TGTGCCAGCAGACAATTAGATGAGCAGTTCTTC

J gene: TRBJ2-2
V gene: TRBV12-3/TRBV12-4
clone size: many
D gene: TRBD2
CDR3 protein: CASTIGLAVTGELFF
CDR3 DNA: TGTGCCAGCACCATCGGACTAGCCGTCACCGGGGAGCTGTTTTTT